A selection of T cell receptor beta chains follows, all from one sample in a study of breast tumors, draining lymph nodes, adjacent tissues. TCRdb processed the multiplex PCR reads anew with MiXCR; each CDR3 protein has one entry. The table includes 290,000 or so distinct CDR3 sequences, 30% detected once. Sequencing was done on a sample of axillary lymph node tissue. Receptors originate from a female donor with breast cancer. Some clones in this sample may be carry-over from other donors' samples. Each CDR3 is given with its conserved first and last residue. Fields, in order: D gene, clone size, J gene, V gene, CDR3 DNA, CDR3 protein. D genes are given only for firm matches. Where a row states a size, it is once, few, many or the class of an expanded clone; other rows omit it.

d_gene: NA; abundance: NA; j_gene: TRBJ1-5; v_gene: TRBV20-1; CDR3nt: TGCAGTGCTAGGGATCTACAGAGTCAACGGCTAAATCAGCCCCAGCATTTT; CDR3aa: CSARDLQSQRLNQPQHF
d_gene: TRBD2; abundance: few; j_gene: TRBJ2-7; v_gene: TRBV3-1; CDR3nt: TGTGCCAGCAGCCAAGGGACTAGCGGGGTGTACGAGCAGTACTTC; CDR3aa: CASSQGTSGVYEQYF
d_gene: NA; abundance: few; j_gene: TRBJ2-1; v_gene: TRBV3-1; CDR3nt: TGTGCCAGCAGCCAAGATCTTTACAATGAGCAGTTCTTC; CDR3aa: CASSQDLYNEQFF
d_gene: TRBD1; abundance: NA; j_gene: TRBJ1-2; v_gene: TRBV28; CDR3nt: TGTGCCAGCAGAGAACCCAGGGGGCGGTCTGGTGGCTACACCTTC; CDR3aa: CASREPRGRSGGYTF
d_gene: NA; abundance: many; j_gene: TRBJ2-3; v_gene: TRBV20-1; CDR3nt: TGCAGTGCTGAAGAATTCCGCACAGATACGCAGTATTTT; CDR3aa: CSAEEFRTDTQYF
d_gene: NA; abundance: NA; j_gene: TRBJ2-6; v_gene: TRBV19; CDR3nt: TGTGCCAGTAGCCTACAGGGGGGGAACACTGAAGCTTTC; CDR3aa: CASSLQGGNTEAF
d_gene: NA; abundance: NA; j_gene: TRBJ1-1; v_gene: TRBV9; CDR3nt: TGTGCCAGCAGCGTAGACCCGGCCCAGAACACTGAAGCTTTCTTT; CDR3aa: CASSVDPAQNTEAFF
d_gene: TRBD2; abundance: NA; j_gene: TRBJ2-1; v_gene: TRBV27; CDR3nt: TGTGCCAGCAGTTTAAGCGGGACTCCCTACAATGAGCAGTTCTTC; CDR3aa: CASSLSGTPYNEQFF
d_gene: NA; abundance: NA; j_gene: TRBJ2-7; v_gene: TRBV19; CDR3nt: TGTGCCAGTAGTATAGGAACCAGCTACGAGCAGTACTTC; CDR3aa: CASSIGTSYEQYF
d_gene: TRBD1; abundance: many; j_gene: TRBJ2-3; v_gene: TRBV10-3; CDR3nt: TGTGCCATCAGGACTGACAGGGAGTCAGATACGCAGTATTTT; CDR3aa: CAIRTDRESDTQYF
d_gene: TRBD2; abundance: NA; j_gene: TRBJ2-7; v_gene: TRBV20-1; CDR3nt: TGCAGTGCTAGAGATCCCCGGGAGGTGTACGGGCAGTACTTC; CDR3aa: CSARDPREVYGQYF
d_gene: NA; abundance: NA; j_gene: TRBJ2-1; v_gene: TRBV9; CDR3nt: TGTGCCAGCAGCGTGCTGGTGGGGGATACGCAGTTCTTC; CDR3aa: CASSVLVGDTQFF
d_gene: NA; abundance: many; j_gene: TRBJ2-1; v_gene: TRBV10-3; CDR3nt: TGTGCCATCAGTGAAGGGGCAACAGGTGGCAATGAGCAGTTCTTC; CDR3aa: CAISEGATGGNEQFF
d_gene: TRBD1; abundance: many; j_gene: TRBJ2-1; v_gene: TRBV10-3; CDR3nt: TGTGCCATCAGCCCTACGACAGGGGACAATGAGCAGTTCTTC; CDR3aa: CAISPTTGDNEQFF
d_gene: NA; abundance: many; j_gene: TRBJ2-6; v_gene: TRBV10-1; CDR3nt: TGCGCCAGCAGTGAGGTAGGATACTCTGGGGCCAACGTCCTGACTTTC; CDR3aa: CASSEVGYSGANVLTF
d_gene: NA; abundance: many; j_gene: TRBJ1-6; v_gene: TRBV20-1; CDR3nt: TGCAGTGCTAGAGGAGGGAATTCACCCCTCCACTTT; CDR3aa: CSARGGNSPLHF
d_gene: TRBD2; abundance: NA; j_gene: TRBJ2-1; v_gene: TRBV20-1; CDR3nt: TGCAGTGCTCGCAGTACTCGGACTAGCGGCGGTGAGCAGTTCTTC; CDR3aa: CSARSTRTSGGEQFF
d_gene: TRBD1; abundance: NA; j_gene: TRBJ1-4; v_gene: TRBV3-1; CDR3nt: TGTGCCAGCAATGGACAGGGGGCAAGGGATGAAAAACTGTTTTTT; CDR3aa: CASNGQGARDEKLFF
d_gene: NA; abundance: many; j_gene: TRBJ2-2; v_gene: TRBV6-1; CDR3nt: TGTGCCAGCAGTCTAGCCATGACGGAGCTGTTTTTT; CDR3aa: CASSLAMTELFF
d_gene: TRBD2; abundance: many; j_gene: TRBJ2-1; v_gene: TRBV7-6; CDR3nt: TGTGCCAGCAGCTTAGGGACTAGCGGGATGAAATACAATGAGCAGTTCTTC; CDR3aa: CASSLGTSGMKYNEQFF
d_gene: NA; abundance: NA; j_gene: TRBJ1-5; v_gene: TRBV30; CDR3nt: TGTGCCTGGAGGGGGGGAAGGAATCAGCCCCAGCATTTT; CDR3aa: CAWRGGRNQPQHF
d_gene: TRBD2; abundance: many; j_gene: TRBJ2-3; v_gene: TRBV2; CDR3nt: TGTGCCACCACGGGGGGTGGCGGGAGAACAGATACGCAGTATTTT; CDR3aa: CATTGGGGRTDTQYF